This is a list of T cell receptor beta chains from one sample in a study of T-cell reconstitution after alpha-beta-depleted transplantation in children. From the PCR reads, TCRdb called clonotypes with MiXCR, one entry per CDR3 protein. The sample lists approximately 800,000 distinct CDR3 sequences; about 15% were seen once. The sequencing here drew on PBMCs, mostly from graft donor cells, taken 360 days after TCRalphabeta/CD19-depleted stem cell transplant. The receptors originated from a male patient aged 10 to 17 who had a stem cell transplant for acute lymphoblastic leukemia, so the T cells may come from the graft donor. The CDR3 runs from the conserved cysteine through the conserved F or W. The order of the fields is J gene, V gene, D gene, clone size, CDR3 protein, CDR3 DNA. A D gene is named only where the DNA matches it firmly. The size field is filled for only some rows; it gives once, few, many or a size class.

TRBJ2-3 | TRBV20-1 | NA | NA | CSASTLTDTQYF | TGCAGTGCTAGCACTCTCACAGATACGCAGTATTTT
TRBJ2-1 | TRBV7-2 | NA | NA | CASSLQGGGKFNEQFF | TGTGCCAGCAGCTTACAGGGGGGGGGCAAGTTCAATGAGCAGTTCTTC
TRBJ2-7 | TRBV4-1 | NA | NA | CASRGAEQYF | TGCGCCAGCCGTGGGGCCGAGCAGTACTTC
TRBJ1-1 | TRBV20-1 | NA | NA | CSAAPGGRAFF | TGCAGTGCGGCCCCCGGGGGTCGGGCTTTCTTT
TRBJ2-1 | TRBV24-1 | TRBD1 | few | CATSDSWTGTYNEQFF | TGTGCCACCAGTGATTCCTGGACAGGAACCTACAATGAGCAGTTCTTC
TRBJ2-1 | TRBV11-2 | NA | few | CASSPLGGRENEQFF | TGTGCCAGCAGCCCGCTAGGGGGGAGGGAGAATGAGCAGTTCTTC
TRBJ2-5 | TRBV28 | NA | few | CASTEQGGTETQYF | TGTGCCAGCACGGAGCAAGGGGGTACGGAGACCCAGTACTTC
TRBJ2-5 | TRBV5-1 | NA | few | CASSLGGHQETQYF | TGCGCCAGCAGCTTGGGGGGCCACCAAGAGACCCAGTACTTC
TRBJ2-7 | TRBV12-3/TRBV12-4 | NA | many | CASSSWGYEQYF | TGTGCCAGCAGTTCATGGGGCTACGAGCAGTACTTC
TRBJ2-3 | TRBV11-2 | TRBD1 | NA | CASILNPNRGLSPSTDTQYF | TGTGCCAGCATCCTAAATCCCAACAGGGGGCTTTCCCCCAGCACAGATACGCAGTATTTT
TRBJ1-2 | TRBV13 | NA | NA | CASSFRPQGVNYGYTF | TGTGCCAGCAGCTTCCGCCCCCAGGGCGTTAACTATGGCTACACCTTC
TRBJ1-5 | TRBV27 | NA | NA | CASRSRERLNQPQHF | TGTGCCAGCAGATCGAGAGAGAGACTAAATCAGCCCCAGCATTTT
TRBJ1-1 | TRBV29-1 | NA | NA | CSVEKGQVNTEAFF | TGCAGCGTTGAAAAAGGGCAGGTGAACACTGAAGCTTTCTTT
TRBJ1-5 | TRBV12-3/TRBV12-4 | TRBD1 | many | CASTSQGGRQPQHF | TGTGCCAGCACCTCACAGGGGGGACGTCAGCCCCAGCATTTT
TRBJ2-7 | TRBV5-1 | NA | few | CASRGGRESLRKEQYF | TGCGCCAGCAGGGGGGGGCGGGAGTCTCTGCGGAAAGAGCAGTACTTC
TRBJ2-7 | TRBV11-2 | NA | many | CASSLAPYPSSYEQYF | TGTGCCAGCAGCTTAGCCCCTTACCCATCCTCCTACGAGCAGTACTTC
TRBJ2-1 | TRBV7-2 | NA | few | CASSPLDGGSYNEQFF | TGTGCCAGCAGCCCACTAGACGGAGGGTCCTACAATGAGCAGTTCTTC
TRBJ2-3 | TRBV24-1 | TRBD2 | NA | CATSPTSGRAGTQYF | TGTGCCACCAGCCCGACTAGCGGGAGGGCGGGGACGCAGTATTTT
TRBJ2-7 | TRBV29-1 | TRBD1 | NA | CSVAVQGTFYEQYF | TGCAGCGTTGCGGTACAGGGGACCTTCTACGAGCAGTACTTC
TRBJ2-1 | TRBV5-1 | TRBD2 | NA | CASSPRLAGGPHSYNEQFF | TGCGCCAGCAGCCCGAGACTAGCGGGAGGGCCCCACTCCTACAATGAGCAGTTCTTC
TRBJ2-7 | TRBV27 | NA | few | CASSFGVQYEQYF | TGTGCCAGCAGTTTTGGCGTACAGTACGAGCAGTACTTC
TRBJ2-5 | TRBV12-3/TRBV12-4 | NA | few | CASSLAATGQETQYF | TGTGCCAGCAGTTTAGCGGCCACAGGCCAAGAGACCCAGTACTTC
TRBJ2-2 | TRBV18 | NA | NA | CASSWGSNTGELFF | TGTGCCAGCTCATGGGGGTCGAACACCGGGGAGCTGTTTTTT
TRBJ2-4 | TRBV20-1 | NA | NA | CSAREAGTSKNIQYF | TGCAGTGCTAGAGAGGCGGGAACCTCCAAAAACATTCAGTACTTC
TRBJ2-1 | TRBV18 | NA | few | CASSQTPIKSSYNEQFF | TGTGCCAGCTCACAAACTCCTATAAAGAGCTCCTACAATGAGCAGTTCTTC
TRBJ2-3 | TRBV11-2 | NA | NA | CASSSRQGITDTQYF | TGTGCCAGCAGCTCGCGCCAGGGGATCACAGATACGCAGTATTTT
TRBJ2-1 | TRBV6-5 | NA | many | CASKTRDEQFF | TGTGCCAGCAAGACAAGGGATGAGCAGTTCTTC
TRBJ2-7 | TRBV18 | NA | few | CASSPPIGREHEQYF | TGTGCCAGCTCACCACCGATCGGGAGAGAACACGAGCAGTACTTC
TRBJ1-1 | TRBV4-1 | NA | NA | CASSQDWAEAFF | TGCGCCAGCAGCCAAGATTGGGCTGAAGCTTTCTTT
TRBJ1-4 | TRBV7-8 | TRBD1 | NA | CASSLSPGTGFATNEKLFF | TGTGCCAGCAGCCTAAGTCCCGGGACAGGGTTCGCAACTAATGAAAAACTGTTTTTT
TRBJ2-3 | TRBV7-6 | NA | once | CASSLSPGKRRTDTQYF | TGTGCCAGCAGCTTATCACCCGGGAAGAGGCGCACAGATACGCAGTATTTT
TRBJ2-7 | TRBV12-3/TRBV12-4 | TRBD1 | NA | CASSLQGARFEQYF | TGTGCCAGCAGTTTACAGGGGGCAAGATTCGAGCAGTACTTC
TRBJ2-7 | TRBV5-6 | TRBD1 | NA | CASSTTGQAYEQYF | TGTGCCAGCAGCACAACTGGACAGGCCTACGAGCAGTACTTC
TRBJ2-5 | TRBV7-9 | TRBD2 | few | CASSLSGGPQETQYF | TGTGCCAGCAGCTTAAGCGGGGGTCCCCAAGAGACCCAGTACTTC
TRBJ2-1 | TRBV11-2 | TRBD2 | NA | CASSPGAGLNEQFF | TGTGCCAGCAGCCCCGGAGCGGGATTAAATGAGCAGTTCTTC
TRBJ1-5 | TRBV20-1 | TRBD1 | few | CSAATGDQPQHF | TGCAGTGCCGCCACAGGGGATCAGCCCCAGCATTTT
TRBJ2-5 | TRBV29-1 | TRBD2 | many | CSVGTSGRAYETQYF | TGCAGCGTTGGGACTAGCGGGAGGGCCTACGAGACCCAGTACTTC
TRBJ2-5 | TRBV5-4 | NA | few | CASSSLGGGETQYF | TGTGCCAGCAGCTCCTTGGGGGGGGGCGAGACCCAGTACTTC
TRBJ2-5 | TRBV18 | NA | NA | CASSPPRQGGIAETQYF | TGTGCCAGCTCACCGCCCAGACAGGGAGGTATCGCCGAGACCCAGTACTTC
TRBJ2-1 | TRBV5-1 | TRBD2 | NA | CASSGGLAYSYNEQFF | TGCGCCAGCAGCGGGGGACTAGCGTACTCCTACAATGAGCAGTTCTTC
TRBJ1-2 | TRBV29-1 | NA | few | CTARHWGRGYTF | TGCACTGCGCGACATTGGGGGCGCGGCTACACCTTC
TRBJ2-1 | TRBV11-2 | TRBD1 | NA | CASSPILQGAKDEQFF | TGTGCCAGCAGCCCCATCCTCCAGGGGGCTAAGGATGAGCAGTTCTTC
TRBJ1-2 | TRBV12-3/TRBV12-4 | NA | NA | CASSLSGRGAYGYTF | TGTGCCAGCAGTCTCTCCGGTCGGGGGGCCTATGGCTACACCTTC
TRBJ2-7 | TRBV5-1 | TRBD2 | NA | CASSLTSGSGSYEQYF | TGCGCCAGCAGCTTGACTAGCGGGAGTGGGTCCTACGAGCAGTACTTC
TRBJ2-1 | TRBV4-2 | NA | NA | CASSLDSNSYNEQFF | TGTGCCAGCAGCCTCGACAGCAACTCCTACAATGAGCAGTTCTTC
TRBJ2-7 | TRBV18 | TRBD1 | NA | CASSPRLTGAYEQYF | TGTGCCAGCTCACCACGACTGACAGGGGCCTACGAGCAGTACTTC
TRBJ2-2 | TRBV11-2 | NA | NA | CASSLPFLFSWVSGELFF | TGTGCCAGCAGCCTCCCTTTTCTTTTCAGCTGGGTCTCCGGGGAGCTGTTTTTT
TRBJ2-1 | TRBV2 | NA | many | CASSGDPAPYNEQFF | TGTGCCAGCAGTGGGGATCCCGCGCCCTACAATGAGCAGTTCTTC
TRBJ2-1 | TRBV7-8 | TRBD2 | NA | CASSLGRVGAGVGQFF | TGTGCCAGCAGCTTAGGGAGGGTTGGGGCGGGAGTAGGGCAGTTCTTC
TRBJ2-6 | TRBV6-5 | NA | few | CASTGRTGANVLTF | TGTGCCAGCACAGGGCGCACTGGGGCCAACGTCCTGACTTTC
TRBJ2-4 | TRBV11-2 | NA | few | CASSFPLSLAKNIQYF | TGTGCCAGCAGCTTTCCCCTATCTCTAGCCAAAAACATTCAGTACTTC
TRBJ2-1 | TRBV3-1 | TRBD2 | few | CASSPQTSGRAGEQFF | TGTGCCAGCAGCCCCCAAACTAGCGGGAGGGCGGGTGAGCAGTTCTTC
TRBJ2-3 | TRBV2 | NA | few | CASSEGPRRGDTQYF | TGTGCCAGCAGTGAAGGGCCTAGGAGAGGGGATACGCAGTATTTT
TRBJ2-1 | TRBV5-1 | TRBD2 | few | CASSLESGSAYNEQFF | TGCGCCAGCAGCTTGGAAAGCGGGAGCGCCTACAATGAGCAGTTCTTC
TRBJ2-1 | TRBV19 | NA | NA | CASSVPRDEQFF | TGTGCCAGTAGTGTCCCTAGGGATGAGCAGTTCTTC
TRBJ2-1 | TRBV5-1 | NA | many | CASSLAAWSSYNEQFF | TGCGCCAGCAGCTTGGCGGCTTGGAGCTCCTACAATGAGCAGTTCTTC
TRBJ2-2 | TRBV27 | NA | many | CASSYSSPSTGELFF | TGTGCCAGCAGTTATTCCAGTCCGAGCACCGGGGAGCTGTTTTTT